Given below is one TCR beta chain in context. The data originate from a study of blood T cell repertoires in COVID-19. This CDR3 contains 15 residues. Trimming cost V 1 base and J 3 bases, with 13 bases left between them. The V gene's germline CDR1 is SEHNR and CDR2 FQNEAQ (reference sequence). Sequencing was performed with immunoSEQ multiplex PCR; in TCRdb, only in-frame clones are kept and a portion is missing. The sample records more than 150,000 clones, roughly 82% being singletons. The receptor comes from a woman in her fifties or sixties with acute or convalescent COVID-19. V gene TRBV7-9 combines with J gene TRBJ2-7; D possibly corresponds to TRBD1 (6 bases). Sequenced sample: peripheral blood. The CDR3 DNA sequence: TGTGCCAGCAGCTTAGGACAGGACCTGTACTACGAGCAGTACTTC. Translating it yields CASSLGQDLYYEQYF.